The 8 T cell receptor beta chains given below trace back to one sample, sequenced in a study of cytomegalovirus exposure and HLA in healthy donors. Measured with immunoSEQ multiplex PCR; TCRdb has only the in-frame clones, and not every one. The data hold tens of thousands of clones, with roughly 88% observed a single time. Material for sequencing was PBMCs. These TCRs come from a woman younger than 45 in good health and CMV-seronegative.

J is TRBJ2-5 and V is TRBV11-2; TRBD2 agrees at 10 bases. The CDR3 covers 15 residues. J was trimmed by 5 bases and V by 5 bases; bases with no gene match: 8. Germline CDR1 SGHAT, CDR2 FQNNGV. The DNA of the CDR3 is TGTGCCAGCAGCCCCGGACTAGCGGAAGGGGAGACCCAGTACTTC. This translates into CASSPGLAEGETQYF.

CDR3 sequence reads: CASSVGHIGKLFF. The DNA of the CDR3 is TGTGCCAGCAGCGTAGGACACATCGGGAAGCTGTTTTTT. The gene calls are TRBV9 and TRBJ1-4; D not certain. The CDR3 consists of 13 residues. V was clipped by 0 bases and J by 14 bases, with 14 bases between them. CDR1 is SGDLS and CDR2 is YYNGEE in the germline V gene.

The chain is built from TRBV23-1 and TRBJ2-5, with TRBD2 matching 10 bases. TRBV23-1 is an open reading frame whose function is uncertain. The CDR3 consists of 16 residues. The V and J ends lost 5 bases and 4 bases, in that order; junction bases with no gene match: 10. Written as DNA, the CDR3 is TGCGCCAGCAGTAAACTCAGCGGGAGGGCCCGAGAGACCCAGTACTTC. It codes for CASSKLSGRARETQYF.

The chain couples TRBV5-1 to TRBJ2-7; perhaps TRBD2 as D (6 bases). The ends were cut back, 3 bases at V and 3 bases at J, with 16 bases in the middle. CDR1 is SGHRS, CDR2 YFSETQ, per germline. The CDR3 runs to 15 residues. The CDR3 DNA is TGCGCCAGCAGCTGGGTAGCGGTAGGCGACTACGAGCAGTACTTC. This encodes CASSWVAVGDYEQYF.

This chain connects TRBV19 to TRBJ1-1; possibly TRBD1 for D (6 bases). Germline V gives CDR1 LNHDA, CDR2 SQIVND (reference sequence). The V end lost 5 bases, the J end lost 0 bases, and 10 bases lay between the germline ends. The CDR3 runs to 14 residues. CDR3 sequence (DNA): TGTGCCAGTAGTTGGGGGCCGTTGAACACTGAAGCTTTCTTT. It codes for CASSWGPLNTEAFF.

This clone is a singleton in its sample. The chain combines TRBV11-2 with TRBJ1-2; a weak D match, TRBD1 (5 bases). V shed 4 bases and J shed 3 bases, with 12 bases lying between them. Germline loops: CDR1 SGHAT, CDR2 FQNNGV. The CDR3 contains 14 residues. The CDR3 sequence is CASSSLQTDYGYTF. DNA of the CDR3: TGTGCCAGCAGCTCGTTACAGACAGACTATGGCTACACCTTC.

V gene TRBV7-9 combines with J gene TRBJ2-5; perhaps TRBD2 as D (6 bases). CDR1 and CDR2 (germline): SEHNR, FQNEAQ (reference sequence). The length of the CDR3 is 14 residues. Trimming stripped 0 bases from V and 5 bases from J, with 10 bases between. Written as DNA, the CDR3 is TGTGCCAGCAGCTTAGCGTCCGGGAGTGAGACCCAGTACTTC. Translated, it gives CASSLASGSETQYF.

The genes are TRBV19 and TRBJ2-1; 9 bases align to TRBD2. CDR3 length: 16 residues. Per the germline V gene, CDR1 is LNHDA and CDR2 is SQIVND (reference sequence). V lost 5 bases to trimming and J lost 7 bases; unmatched junction nucleotides: 12. CDR3 bases: TGTGCCAGTAGTGCCCGACTAGCGGAAGGAGGAAATGAGCAGTTCTTC. Translation: CASSARLAEGGNEQFF.